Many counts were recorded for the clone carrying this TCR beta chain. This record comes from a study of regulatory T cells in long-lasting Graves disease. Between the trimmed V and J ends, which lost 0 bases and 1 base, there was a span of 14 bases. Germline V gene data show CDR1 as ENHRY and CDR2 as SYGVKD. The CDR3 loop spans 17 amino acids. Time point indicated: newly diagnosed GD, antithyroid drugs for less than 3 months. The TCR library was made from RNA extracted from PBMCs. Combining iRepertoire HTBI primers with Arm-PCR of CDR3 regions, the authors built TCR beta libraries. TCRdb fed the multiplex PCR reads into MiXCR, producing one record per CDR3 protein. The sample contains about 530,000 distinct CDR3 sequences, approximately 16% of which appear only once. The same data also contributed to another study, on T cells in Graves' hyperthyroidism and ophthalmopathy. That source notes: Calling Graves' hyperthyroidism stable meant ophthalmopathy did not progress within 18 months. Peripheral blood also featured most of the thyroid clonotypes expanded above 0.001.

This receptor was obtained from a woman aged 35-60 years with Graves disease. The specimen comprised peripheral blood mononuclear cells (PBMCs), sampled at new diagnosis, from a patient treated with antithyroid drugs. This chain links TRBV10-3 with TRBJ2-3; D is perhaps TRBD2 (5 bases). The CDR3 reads CAISESNERRRTDTQYF. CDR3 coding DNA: TGTGCCATCAGTGAGTCCAATGAGCGGCGCCGCACAGATACGCAGTATTTT.